This TCR beta chain was captured in a study of blood T cell repertoires in COVID-19. This clone was seen only once. Trimming left V 7 bases short and J 0 bases short, with 9 bases between. Germline V gives CDR1 SNHLY, CDR2 FYNNEI. CDR3 size: 13 residues. Repertoires were generated with immunoSEQ multiplex PCR, while TCRdb's copy carries only in-frame clones and drops some. The sample has approximately 410,000 clones, 86% seen once. This TCR was sampled from a woman between 25 and 40 years old with active or convalescent COVID-19. The chain uses TRBV2 and TRBJ1-1, with D maybe TRBD1 (5 bases). Sample: peripheral blood. The CDR3 protein is CASIWGVNTEAFF. CDR3 DNA sequence: TGTGCCAGCATTTGGGGGGTGAACACTGAAGCTTTCTTT.